This T cell receptor beta chain was recovered during a study of blood T cell repertoires in COVID-19. As for the study in general: T cells, B-cell-depleted T cells, or PBMCs provided the cDNA or gDNA that served as material.

Original data processing: Nucleated cell number was recorded as an estimate derived from reference gene primer amplification. Libraries were prepared by immunoSEQ multiplex PCR; TCRdb keeps only in-frame clonotypes and omits some of them. That table is the source of V, J and clone size, and D and trimming were worked out from the DNA. The table includes 200,000 to 250,000 clones, roughly 86% detected once. The clonotype comes from a man between 50 and 59 years old with acute or convalescent COVID-19. Sequencing used peripheral blood.

CDR3 loop: CASTTGHEQYF. For the CDR3, the DNA is TGTGCCAGCACCACAGGGCACGAGCAGTACTTC. The chain joins TRBV6-5 to TRBJ2-7, with D perhaps matching TRBD1 (6 bases). The ends were cut back, 7 bases at V and 5 bases at J, with 9 bases in the middle. Germline CDR1 reads MNHEY; CDR2 reads SVGAGI. The CDR3 length is 11 residues.